This T cell receptor (beta chain) was found in a study of shared clonotypes between healthy human individuals. Here immunoSEQ multiplex PCR was the method, and the copy in TCRdb shows in-frame clones only, minus some. Found here are some 2,100,000 clones, about 92% of them singletons; the top ten hold about 1.8%. The naive CD8 population came from CD45RO-negative cells selected for CCR7, without terminally differentiated effector memory CD45RA+ cells. This clone showed up just once. This CDR3 is 15 amino acids long. V shed 4 bases and J shed 1 base, with 14 bases lying between them. CDR1 and CDR2 from the germline V gene are SGDLS and YYNGEE.

The sample comprised naive CD8+ T cells from PBMCs. The chain couples TRBV9 to TRBJ1-2; TRBD1 might be the D (6 bases). The TCR comes from a man between 18 and 29 years old in good health. Some clones in this sample may be carry-over from other donors' samples. CDR3 nucleotide sequence: TGTGCCAGCAGCCCACAGGGCTATATTAACTATGGCTACACCTTC. Translation: CASSPQGYINYGYTF. Full variable domain (remainder filled in from reference TRBV9 and TRBJ1-2): DSGVTQTPKHLITATGQRVTLRCSPRSGDLSVYWYQQSLDQGLQFLIQYYNGEERAKGNILERFSAQQFPDLHSELNLSSLELGDSALYFCASSPQGYINYGYTFGSGTRLTVV.